This TCR beta chain was captured in a study of cytomegalovirus exposure and HLA in healthy donors. Some clones are missing from TCRdb's copy, which holds only in-frame ones; the method was immunoSEQ multiplex PCR. The table has hundreds of thousands of clones, about 86% seen once; the top ten hold about 3%. The CDR3 has 12 amino acids. V gave up 3 bases and J gave up 4 bases, with 4 bases separating them. Germline V gene lookup returns CDR1 LGHNT and CDR2 FRNRAP. Worth noting for this clone: What it binds is not known.

Points from the study as a whole: The study labeled 150 or so TCR beta chains cytomegalovirus-associated. In vitro data verified a few CMV-associated chains as specific for CMV antigens.

Sequencing was done on a sample of PBMCs. The V call is TRBV12-5, the J call TRBJ1-3; D remains unclear. The TCR sequence derives from a man younger than 35 in good health and CMV-seronegative. This chain's CDR3 is CASGFEGNTIYF. The CDR3 DNA reads TGTGCTAGTGGTTTTGAGGGAAACACCATATATTTT.